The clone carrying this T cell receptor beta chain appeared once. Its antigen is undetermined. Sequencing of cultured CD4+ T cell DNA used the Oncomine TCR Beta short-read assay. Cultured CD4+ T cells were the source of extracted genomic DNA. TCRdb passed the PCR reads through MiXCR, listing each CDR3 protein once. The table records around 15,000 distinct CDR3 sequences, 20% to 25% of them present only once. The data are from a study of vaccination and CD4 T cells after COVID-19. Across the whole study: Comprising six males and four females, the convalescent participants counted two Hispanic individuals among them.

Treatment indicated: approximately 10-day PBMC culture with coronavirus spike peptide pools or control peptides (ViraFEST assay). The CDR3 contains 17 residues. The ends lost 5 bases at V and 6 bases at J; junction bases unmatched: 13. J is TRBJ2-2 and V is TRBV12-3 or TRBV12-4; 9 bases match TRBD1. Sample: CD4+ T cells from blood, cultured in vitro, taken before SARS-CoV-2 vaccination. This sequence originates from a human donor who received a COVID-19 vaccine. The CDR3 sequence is CASSPGAGQGFAGELFF. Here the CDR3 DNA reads TGTGCCAGCAGTCCTGGGGCGGGACAGGGTTTTGCCGGGGAGCTGTTTTTT.